This record concerns one TCR beta chain sequence. The data were taken from a study of blood T cell repertoires in COVID-19. Study details: Samples of COVID-19 (acute and convalescent) were obtained from the United States, Italy and Spain. Nucleic acid was either cDNA or gDNA, and it came from T cells, B-cell-depleted T cells, or PBMCs.

Original processing notes: For nucleated cells, counts were estimated from reference gene primer amplification. Sequenced by immunoSEQ multiplex PCR; TCRdb stores in-frame clones only, minus some. V and J calls plus clone size are reproduced from that table; the DNA served to infer D and trimming. There are over 10,000 clones in the sample; roughly 91% occur only once, and about 15% lies in the top ten. The junction had 1 base not matched to a gene; V was cut back by 5 bases and J by 4 bases. Per germline, CDR1 SQVTM and CDR2 ANQGSEA. The CDR3 length is 12 residues. Source material: peripheral blood. The source of this sequence is a human donor in a cohort sampled during active COVID-19. The J gene is TRBJ2-7, the V gene TRBV29-1, with 11 bases identical to TRBD2. In nucleotides, the CDR3 is TGCAGCGTTACTAGCGGGAGTTACGAGCAGTACTTC. Its translation: CSVTSGSYEQYF.